This T cell receptor (beta chain) was identified during a study of T-cell reconstitution after alpha-beta-depleted transplantation in children. Findings of the study overall: Surviving thymic progenitors and recipient T cells were the source of high TCRbeta diversity at day 60 in some patients. Counts and diversity of T cells one year after transplant came mostly from newly produced T cells. Where alpha-beta T cells came from about two months after transplant was reportedly several hundred expanded graft clones.

Using unique molecular identifiers, the investigators prepared the TCRbeta library. TCRdb reprocessed the PCR reads via MiXCR and lists one record per CDR3 protein. Among some 600,000 distinct CDR3 sequences listed, under 15% were seen once. On this clonotype itself: The target antigen is unknown.

This CDR3 spans 16 amino acids. Germline V CDR1 and CDR2: SGHVS, FQNEAQ. Trimming cost V 2 bases and J 1 base; bases outside gene matches: 2. This sequence was found in a male patient younger than 18 who had a stem cell transplant for acute myeloid leukemia, so the T cells may come from the graft donor. The specimen was PBMCs, mostly from graft donor cells, collected 360 days after TCRalphabeta/CD19-depleted stem cell transplant. This chain connects TRBV7-8 to TRBJ2-1, with 10 bases lining up with TRBD2. CDR3 region: CASSLPSGRSYNEQFF. CDR3 bases: TGTGCCAGCAGCTTACCTAGCGGGAGATCCTACAATGAGCAGTTCTTC. The variable domain in full, with the rest retrieved from reference TRBV7-8 and TRBJ2-1, is GAGVSQSPRYKVAKRGQDVALRCDPISGHVSLFWYQQALGQGPEFLTYFQNEAQLDKSGLPSDRFFAERPEGSVSTLKIQRTQQEDSAVYLCASSLPSGRSYNEQFFGPGTRLTVL.